The clone carrying this T cell receptor (beta chain) was found a few times. Its antigen remains unidentified. The data were obtained in a study of post-analysis software for immune sequencing data. Study-wide background: Recorded subtypes: relapsing-remitting, secondary progressive, progressive-relapsing; some patients unannotated.

Unique molecular identifiers featured in each of the TCR beta cDNA libraries. TCRdb redid the calling of the PCR reads with MiXCR, one entry per CDR3 protein. The table lists 740,000 or so distinct CDR3 sequences, 53% of them singletons. Overall study findings and caveats: Patients showed TRBV5-6, TRBV5-1 and TRBV20-1 among five TRBV segments more frequent than in controls.

This CDR3 region has 14 residues. The J segment lost 5 bases and the V segment lost 5 bases, leaving 6 bases of the junction unmatched. CDR1 is SEHNR, CDR2 FQNEAQ, per germline (reference sequence). The chain has TRBV7-9 and TRBJ1-2; TRBD1 aligns across 9 bases. The sample consisted of blood. The source of this sequence is a girl between 5 and 17 years old with multiple sclerosis. CDR3 in amino acids: CASSRGQGVYGYTF. DNA of the CDR3: TGTGCCAGCAGCCGGGGACAGGGTGTTTATGGCTACACCTTC.